The sequence of this T cell receptor beta chain was determined in a study of T cell responses to AZD1222 COVID-19 vaccine. A note on this clone: The antigen remains unidentified.

Study conclusions and caveats: Of spike-specific TCRs, nearly half reportedly target regions left unmutated in variants.

Data came from immunoSEQ multiplex PCR; TCRdb stores just in-frame clones and leaves some out. The sample yields some 91,000 clones, 89% seen once. The specimen was peripheral blood, collected on day 0 of AZD1222 vaccination. The TCR comes from an adult in good health.

CDR3: CASSPPVRTGEEFF. CDR3 in DNA: TGTGCCAGCTCACCACCGGTAAGGACAGGGGAGGAGTTCTTC. The chain is built from TRBV18 and TRBJ2-1, with 9 bases fitting TRBD1. Per the germline V gene, CDR1 is KGHSH and CDR2 is LQKENI. CDR3 length: 14 amino acids. The trim removed 0 bases at V and 14 bases at J, leaving 8 bases unmatched.